The 8 T cell receptor beta chains below come from one sample, sequenced in a study of blood T cell repertoires in COVID-19. Libraries were prepared by immunoSEQ multiplex PCR; TCRdb keeps only in-frame clonotypes and omits some of them. Here the sample spans about 90,000 clones, approximately 88% being singletons. The sample was peripheral blood. The source of these receptors is a man aged 50 to 60 with COVID-19, enrolled during active disease.

The chain combines TRBV9 with TRBJ1-3; tentative D call: TRBD1 (5 bases). The CDR3 sequence is 15 residues long. Per the germline V gene, CDR1 is SGDLS and CDR2 is YYNGEE. V shed 2 bases and J shed 1 base, with 10 bases lying between them. The CDR3 DNA sequence: TGTGCCAGCAGCGTCGACGGGGGTTCTGGAAACACCATATATTTT. Translated: CASSVDGGSGNTIYF.

V is TRBV24-1 and J is TRBJ2-7; a possible D gene is TRBD1 (6 bases). Trimming shortened V by 4 bases and J by 0 bases, and 6 bases separated the two germline ends. The CDR3 loop spans 13 amino acids. Germline loops: CDR1 KGHDR, CDR2 SFDVKD. CDR3 protein: CATSETGSYEQYF. CDR3 nucleotide sequence: TGTGCCACCAGTGAGACAGGCTCCTACGAGCAGTACTTC.

This chain connects TRBV5-4 to TRBJ1-5; no clear D gene. In germline, CDR1 is SGHNT, CDR2 YYREEE (reference sequence). This CDR3 is built from 14 residues. Trimming pared 0 bases from V and 7 bases from J, leaving 11 bases between. CDR3 in DNA: TGTGCCAGCAGCTTGGGCGGGAGTAGACAGCCCCAGCATTTT. It yields the protein CASSLGGSRQPQHF.

V gene TRBV5-4 combines with J gene TRBJ2-3; D not certain. The V and J ends lost 4 bases and 4 bases respectively, with 7 bases between them. Germline-derived CDR1 and CDR2 are SGHNT and YYREEE (reference sequence). The CDR3 runs 12 residues. CDR3 bases: TGTGCCAGCAGCGAACAGTCAGATACGCAGTATTTT. This codes for CASSEQSDTQYF.

This chain joins TRBV19 and TRBJ2-2, with TRBD2 as a possible D gene (7 bases). Germline CDR1 reads LNHDA; CDR2 reads SQIVND (reference sequence). CDR3 length equals 13 residues. The CDR3 is CAGGAGPSGELFF. CDR3 coding DNA: TGTGCTGGGGGGGCAGGGCCGTCCGGGGAGCTGTTTTTT.

This clone appeared a single time. The CDR3, as DNA: TGTGCCAGTAGTATTCCCCCTAGCGGGGGACCGGGCACAGATACGCAGTATTTT. Translation gives CASSIPPSGGPGTDTQYF. The rearrangement links TRBV19 to TRBJ2-3, with 10 bases that match TRBD2. V shed 3 bases, J shed 1 base, and the junction held 10 bases outside the gene matches. This CDR3 region has 18 residues. Germline-derived CDR1 and CDR2 are LNHDA and SQIVND (reference sequence).

CDR3 amino acids: CASSLTSGRVDYGYTF. The CDR3, as DNA: TGTGCCAGCAGCTTAACCTCCGGCAGGGTGGACTATGGCTACACCTTC. The rearrangement joins TRBV11-2 to TRBJ1-2, with D maybe TRBD1 (5 bases). The V gene's germline CDR1 is SGHAT and CDR2 FQNNGV. This CDR3 contains 16 residues. V was shortened by 2 bases and J by 3 bases, with 16 bases between the two germline ends. The variable domain in full, completed from reference TRBV11-2 and TRBJ1-2, reads EAGVAQSPRYKIIEKRQSVAFWCNPISGHATLYWYQQILGQGPKLLIQFQNNGVVDDSQLPKDRFSAERLKGVDSTLKIQPAKLEDSAVYLCASSLTSGRVDYGYTFGSGTRLTVV.

The gene calls are TRBV24-1 and TRBJ2-1; a possible D gene is TRBD2 (5 bases). This CDR3 has 17 residues. CDR1 KGHDR and CDR2 SFDVKD come from the germline V gene. V lost 2 bases to trimming and J lost 1 base, with 14 bases between them. CDR3 protein: CATSDSSGRLSYNEQFF. CDR3 sequence (DNA): TGTGCCACCAGTGATTCGAGCGGTCGGCTTTCCTACAATGAGCAGTTCTTC.